One sample yielded the 22 T cell receptor beta chains listed below, sequenced in a study of T cell responses to AZD1222 COVID-19 vaccine (dated by TCRdb to 2020 to 2023). The sample's time point label is to be understood as: about 28 days (+/-7) after the second vaccine dose. The receptor library was made with the immunoSEQ multiplex PCR assay. TCRdb provides this immuneACCESS table in a form limited to in-frame rearrangements. Some clones are lacking; in checked studies, under half of them reflect an unresolved V gene, and why the rest are absent is not known. This sample holds 100,000 to 150,000 clones; 75% to 95% were observed only once. Together, the top ten hold approximately 2% of the sample. The sequences come from peripheral blood, collected 28 days after the second AZD1222 dose. Source of these receptors: an adult who received the AZD1222 COVID-19 vaccine.

This clone was observed a handful of times. The chain uses TRBV29-1 and TRBJ1-1; D not certain. The germline V and J ends were trimmed by 3 bases and 1 base, with 9 bases remaining between them. This CDR3 comprises 13 residues. The V gene's germline CDR1 is SQVTM and CDR2 ANQGSEA. Written as DNA, the CDR3 is TGCAGCGTTGATCGCCCAGAGAACACTGAAGCTTTCTTT. Translation: CSVDRPENTEAFF.

The chain recombines TRBV19 with TRBJ2-3; 7 nucleotides match TRBD1. CDR1 is LNHDA, CDR2 SQIVND, per germline (reference sequence). With 5 bases clipped from V and 3 bases from J, the junction kept 2 bases outside the gene matches. CDR3 length equals 13 residues. Here the CDR3 DNA reads TGTGCCAGTAGTTCGGGACAGACAGATACGCAGTATTTT. This encodes CASSSGQTDTQYF.

The V and J genes are TRBV5-1 and TRBJ2-5, with unresolved D. The V end was cut by 4 bases, the J end by 11 bases, with 12 bases between. CDR3 length equals 11 residues. Germline assignment: CDR1 SGHRS and CDR2 YFSETQ. The CDR3 sequence is CASSPDRQQYF. For the CDR3, the DNA is TGCGCCAGCAGCCCGGACCGTCAGCAGTACTTC.

This clone came up once. The rearrangement joins TRBV27 to TRBJ2-3, with 8 bases identical to TRBD2. The CDR3 covers 14 residues. With V trimmed by 3 bases and J by 6 bases, 5 bases remained unmatched. Germline V CDR1 and CDR2: MNHEY, SMNVEV (reference sequence). The CDR3 spells CASSFAGGGDTQYF. The DNA of the CDR3 is TGTGCCAGCAGTTTCGCGGGGGGAGGGGATACGCAGTATTTT.

The V and J genes are TRBV5-6 and TRBJ2-5; D is possibly TRBD1 or TRBD2 (6 bases each). V was trimmed by 1 base and J by 1 base, leaving 11 bases between them. The CDR3 is made up of 15 amino acids. Looked up from germline, CDR1 is SGHDT and CDR2 is YYEEEE. The CDR3 loop reads CASSLWRGTQETQYF. The CDR3 coding sequence is TGTGCCAGCAGCTTGTGGAGGGGGACCCAAGAGACCCAGTACTTC.

The V gene is TRBV27, the J gene TRBJ1-1; possible D gene TRBD1, 5 bases. V lost 5 bases and J 1 base, leaving 8 bases between the germline ends. The CDR3 has 13 amino acids. Per the germline V gene, CDR1 is MNHEY and CDR2 is SMNVEV (reference sequence). The CDR3 DNA sequence: TGTGCCAGCAGTACAGGACGGAACACTGAAGCTTTCTTT. It is translated as CASSTGRNTEAFF.

J is TRBJ2-3 and V is TRBV2; D possibly uses TRBD1 or TRBD2 (6 bases each). V lost 0 bases, J lost 2 bases, and 15 bases lay in between. The CDR3 is 17 amino acids. Germline V gene data show CDR1 as SNHLY and CDR2 as FYNNEI. This CDR3 reads CASSEAGGRTDTDTQYF. The CDR3 nucleotides are TGTGCCAGCAGTGAAGCGGGGGGCCGGACAGACACAGATACGCAGTATTTT.

The chain employs TRBV9 and TRBJ2-7, with TRBD2 identical over 10 bases. Germline V gene lookup returns CDR1 SGDLS and CDR2 YYNGEE. This CDR3 has 16 residues. After removal of 3 bases from V and 2 bases from J, the junction contained 8 bases not matched to a gene. The chain's CDR3 is CASSEREREGPYEQYV. The CDR3 bases are TGTGCCAGCAGCGAACGGGAGCGGGAGGGCCCCTACGAGCAGTACGTC.

This rearrangement joins TRBV27 to TRBJ1-6; a weak D match, TRBD1 (5 bases). V lost 6 bases and J lost 9, with 15 bases in between. CDR1 and CDR2 from the germline V gene are MNHEY and SMNVEV (reference sequence). The CDR3 consists of 14 residues. The CDR3 bases are TGTGCCAGCAGGCCCGCAGGGCCCAGTTCACCCCTCCACTTT. Amino acids: CASRPAGPSSPLHF.

This chain links TRBV7-2 with TRBJ1-2, with D possibly being TRBD1 (6 bases). Between the trimmed V and J ends, which lost 4 bases and 4 bases, there was a span of 10 bases. The germline gives CDR1 SGHTA, CDR2 FQGNSA. This CDR3 is 13 amino acids long. In DNA form, the CDR3 reads TGTGCCAGCAGCTCTGGACAGCGCTATGGCTACACCTTC. The encoded protein is CASSSGQRYGYTF. Supplemented by reference TRBV7-2 and TRBJ1-2, the full variable domain reads GAGVSQSPSNKVTEKGKDVELRCDPISGHTALYWYRQSLGQGLEFLIYFQGNSAPDKSGLPSDRFSAERTGGSVSTLTIQRTQQEDSAVYLCASSSGQRYGYTFGSGTRLTVV.

This chain joins TRBV6-5 and TRBJ1-4; the D is unclear. The V gene's germline CDR1 is MNHEY and CDR2 SVGAGI. The CDR3 runs to 13 residues. The CDR3 DNA sequence: TGTGGTGCTGCGGGCGCCATGGGGGAAAAACTGTTTTTT. It codes for CGAAGAMGEKLFF.

J is TRBJ1-4 and V is TRBV6-5, with a tentative D call TRBD1 (5 bases). CDR3 length: 13 amino acids. The V end lost 5 bases, the J end lost 4 bases, and 8 bases lay between the germline ends. Germline V lookup: CDR1 MNHEY, CDR2 SVGAGI. CDR3 bases: TGTGCCAGCAGTCCGACAGTTAATGAAAAACTGTTTTTT. It is translated as CASSPTVNEKLFF.

This chain links TRBV29-1 with TRBJ2-2; D gene ambiguous. CDR3 size: 14 residues. Per germline, CDR1 SQVTM and CDR2 ANQGSEA. V shed 6 bases and J shed 0 bases, with 11 bases lying between them. The DNA of the CDR3 is TGCAGCGTACCGAAAAATTCGAACACCGGGGAGCTGTTTTTT. Amino acid sequence: CSVPKNSNTGELFF.

This clone is categorized as medium-sized. The V and J genes are TRBV6-2 or TRBV6-3 and TRBJ1-2; perhaps TRBD1 as D (5 bases). The CDR3 length is 16 residues. Germline-derived CDR1 and CDR2 are MNHEY and SVGEGT. V was clipped by 4 bases and J by 4 bases, with 19 bases between them. For the CDR3, the DNA is TGTGCCAGCAGTTCAGCCGGGACGGAGACCTTCTATGGCTACACCTTC. This sequence encodes CASSSAGTETFYGYTF.

This chain joins TRBV5-6 and TRBJ1-1; D not certain. V gave up 6 bases and J gave up 4 bases, with 13 bases separating them. The CDR3 has 13 residues. The germline CDR1 and CDR2 sequences are SGHDT and YYEEEE. CDR3 region: CASNRRVSTEAFF. The CDR3, as DNA: TGTGCCAGCAATAGAAGGGTTTCCACTGAAGCTTTCTTT.

The V and J genes are TRBV28 and TRBJ1-1; TRBD1 aligns across 9 bases. V was clipped by 3 bases and J by 0 bases; unmatched bases: 2. This CDR3 has 15 residues. Germline assignment: CDR1 MDHEN and CDR2 SYDVKM. The CDR3 protein is CASSFGTGMNTEAFF. CDR3 nucleotides: TGTGCCAGCAGTTTCGGGACAGGGATGAACACTGAAGCTTTCTTT.

The gene calls are TRBV7-2 and TRBJ1-1; D may be TRBD1 (5 bases). This CDR3 has 13 residues. V was cut by 5 bases and J by 4 bases, with 11 bases left in between. Germline loops: CDR1 SGHTA, CDR2 FQGNSA. In DNA form, the CDR3 reads TGTGCCAGCAGCCCGGGGGGTACCACTGAAGCTTTCTTT. Translating it yields CASSPGGTTEAFF.

The CDR3 spells CASSPRQGNTGELFF. The CDR3 coding sequence is TGTGCCAGTAGTCCCCGACAGGGGAACACCGGGGAGCTGTTTTTT. V is TRBV19 and J is TRBJ2-2; 7 bases are a match to TRBD1. V shed 5 bases and J 1 base; nucleotides not matched to a gene: 4. The CDR3 consists of 15 residues. Per germline, CDR1 LNHDA and CDR2 SQIVND (reference sequence).

The chain is built from TRBV7-2 and TRBJ2-5, with TRBD2 matching over 11 bases. The CDR3 is 16 amino acids. Germline lookup yields CDR1 SGHTA and CDR2 FQGNSA. V lost 1 base to trimming and J lost 4 bases; unmatched junction nucleotides: 5. The CDR3 spells CASSLGASGRLETQYF. In DNA, the CDR3 is TGTGCCAGCAGCTTAGGGGCTAGCGGGAGGTTAGAGACCCAGTACTTC.

The chain combines TRBV9 with TRBJ2-1; D is perhaps TRBD1 (7 bases). The germline gives CDR1 SGDLS, CDR2 YYNGEE. The CDR3 runs 15 residues. V lost 4 bases, J lost 4 bases, and 15 bases lay in between. CDR3 protein: CASSTTGDSYNEQFF. In DNA, the CDR3 is TGTGCCAGCAGCACTACGGGGGACAGTTACAATGAGCAGTTCTTC.

The chain uses TRBV6-5 and TRBJ1-1; 11 nucleotides match TRBD1. The CDR3 runs to 13 residues. CDR1 MNHEY and CDR2 SVGAGI come from the germline V gene. V gave up 6 bases and J gave up 5 bases; unmatched junction bases: 2. The CDR3 is CASRDRGLTEAFF. The DNA of the CDR3 is TGTGCCAGCAGGGACAGGGGGCTGACTGAAGCTTTCTTT.

This clone was seen only once. V gene TRBV2 combines with J gene TRBJ1-1, with D maybe TRBD1 (5 bases). The CDR3 totals 14 residues. CDR1 is SNHLY and CDR2 is FYNNEI in the germline V gene. V was shortened by 6 bases and J by 5 bases, with 16 bases between the two germline ends. This chain's CDR3 is CASRLGGDETEAFF. CDR3 DNA: TGTGCCAGCAGATTGGGGGGGGACGAAACTGAAGCTTTCTTT.